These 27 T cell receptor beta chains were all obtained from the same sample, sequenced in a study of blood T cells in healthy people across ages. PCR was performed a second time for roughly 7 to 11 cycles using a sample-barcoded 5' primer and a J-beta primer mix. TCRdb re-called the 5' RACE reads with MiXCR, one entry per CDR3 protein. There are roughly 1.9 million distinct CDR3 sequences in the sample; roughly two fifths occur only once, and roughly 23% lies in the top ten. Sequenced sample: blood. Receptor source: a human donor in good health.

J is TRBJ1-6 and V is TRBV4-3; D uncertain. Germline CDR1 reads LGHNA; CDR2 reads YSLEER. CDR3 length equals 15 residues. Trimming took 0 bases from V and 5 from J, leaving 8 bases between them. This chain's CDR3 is CASSQEAANNSPLHF. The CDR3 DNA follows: TGCGCCAGCAGCCAAGAAGCGGCAAATAATTCACCCCTCCACTTT.

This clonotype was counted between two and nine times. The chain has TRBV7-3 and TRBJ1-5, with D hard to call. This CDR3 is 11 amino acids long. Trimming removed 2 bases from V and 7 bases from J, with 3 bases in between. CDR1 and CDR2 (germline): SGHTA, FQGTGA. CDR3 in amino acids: CASSLEQPQHF. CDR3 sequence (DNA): TGTGCCAGCAGCTTAGAACAGCCCCAGCATTTT.

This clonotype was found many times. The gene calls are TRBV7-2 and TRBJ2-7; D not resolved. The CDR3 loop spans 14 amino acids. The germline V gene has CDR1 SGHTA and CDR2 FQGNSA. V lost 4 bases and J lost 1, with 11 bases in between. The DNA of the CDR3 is TGTGCCAGCAGCTCCGGCGGCTCTTCCTACGAGCAGTACTTC. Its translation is CASSSGGSSYEQYF. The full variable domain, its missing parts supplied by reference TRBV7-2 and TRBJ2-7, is GAGVSQSPSNKVTEKGKDVELRCDPISGHTALYWYRQSLGQGLEFLIYFQGNSAPDKSGLPSDRFSAERTGGSVSTLTIQRTQQEDSAVYLCASSSGGSSYEQYFGPGTRLTVT.

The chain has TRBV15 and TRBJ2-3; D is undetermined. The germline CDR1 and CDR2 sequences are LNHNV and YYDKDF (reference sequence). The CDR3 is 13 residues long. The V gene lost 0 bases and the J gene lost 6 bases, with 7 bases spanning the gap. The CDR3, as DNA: TGTGCCACCAGCAGAGATCATTCGGATACGCAGTATTTT. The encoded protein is CATSRDHSDTQYF.

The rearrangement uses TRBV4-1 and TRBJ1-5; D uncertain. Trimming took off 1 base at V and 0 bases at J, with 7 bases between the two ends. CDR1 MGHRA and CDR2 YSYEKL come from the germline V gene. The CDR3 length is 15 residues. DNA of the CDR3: TGCGCCAGCAGCCAAGCTAGAAATAGCAATCAGCCCCAGCATTTT. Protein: CASSQARNSNQPQHF.

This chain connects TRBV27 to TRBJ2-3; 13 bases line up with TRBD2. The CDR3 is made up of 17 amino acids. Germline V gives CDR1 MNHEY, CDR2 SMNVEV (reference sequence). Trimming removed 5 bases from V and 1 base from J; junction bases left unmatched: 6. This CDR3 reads CASSLYGTSGGTDTQYF. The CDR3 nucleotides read TGTGCCAGCAGTCTATACGGGACTAGCGGGGGCACAGATACGCAGTATTTT.

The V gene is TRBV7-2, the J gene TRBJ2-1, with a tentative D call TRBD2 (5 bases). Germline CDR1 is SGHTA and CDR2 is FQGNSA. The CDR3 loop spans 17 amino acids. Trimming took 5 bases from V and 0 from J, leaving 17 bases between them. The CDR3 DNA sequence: TGTGCCAGCAGCCCGGACTTTCTCAAAGTCTCCTACAATGAGCAGTTCTTC. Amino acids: CASSPDFLKVSYNEQFF.

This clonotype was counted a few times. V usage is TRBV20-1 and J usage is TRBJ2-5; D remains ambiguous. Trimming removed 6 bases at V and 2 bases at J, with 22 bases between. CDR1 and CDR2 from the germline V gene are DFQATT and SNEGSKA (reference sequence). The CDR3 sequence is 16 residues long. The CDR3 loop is CSAHIPPGPDQETQYF. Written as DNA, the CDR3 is TGCAGTGCACACATACCCCCTGGGCCAGATCAAGAGACCCAGTACTTC.

The CDR3 DNA reads TGCGCCAGCAGCCAAGTCGTGGCTGCCCGGGAAGCTTTCTTT. Its translation: CASSQVVAAREAFF. The chain links TRBV4-1 to TRBJ1-1; D is unresolved. Germline CDR1 reads MGHRA; CDR2 reads YSYEKL. The CDR3 sequence is 14 residues long. Trimming took 1 base from V and 8 from J, leaving 14 bases between them.

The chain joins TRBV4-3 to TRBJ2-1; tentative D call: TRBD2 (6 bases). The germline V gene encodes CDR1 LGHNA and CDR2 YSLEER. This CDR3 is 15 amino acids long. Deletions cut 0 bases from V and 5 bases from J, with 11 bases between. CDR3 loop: CASSQDPWGDNEQFF. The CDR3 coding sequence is TGCGCCAGCAGCCAAGATCCTTGGGGGGACAATGAGCAGTTCTTC.

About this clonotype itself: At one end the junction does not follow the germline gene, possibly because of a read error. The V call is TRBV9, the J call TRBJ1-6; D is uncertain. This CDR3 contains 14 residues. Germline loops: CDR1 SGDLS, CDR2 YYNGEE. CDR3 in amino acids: CTSSVGSDKFPLHF. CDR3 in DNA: TGTACCAGCAGCGTTGGGTCTGATAAGTTTCCCCTCCACTTT.

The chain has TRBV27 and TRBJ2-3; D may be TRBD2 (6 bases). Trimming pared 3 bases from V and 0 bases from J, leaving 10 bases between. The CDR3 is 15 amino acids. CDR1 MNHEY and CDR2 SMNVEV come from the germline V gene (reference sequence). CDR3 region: CASSFGSLSTDTQYF. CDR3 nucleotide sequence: TGTGCCAGCAGTTTCGGGAGCCTCAGCACAGATACGCAGTATTTT.

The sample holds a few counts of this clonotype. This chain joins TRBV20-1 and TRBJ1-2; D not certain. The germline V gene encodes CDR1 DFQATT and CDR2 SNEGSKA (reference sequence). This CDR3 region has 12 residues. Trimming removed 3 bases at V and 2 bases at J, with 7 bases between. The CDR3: CSARKGNYGYTF. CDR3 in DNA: TGCAGTGCTAGGAAGGGAAACTATGGCTACACCTTC.

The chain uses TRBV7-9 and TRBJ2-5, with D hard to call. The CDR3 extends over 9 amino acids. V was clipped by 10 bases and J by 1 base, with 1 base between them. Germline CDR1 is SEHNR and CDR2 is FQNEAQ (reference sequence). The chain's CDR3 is CATQETQYF. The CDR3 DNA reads TGTGCCACCCAAGAGACCCAGTACTTC.

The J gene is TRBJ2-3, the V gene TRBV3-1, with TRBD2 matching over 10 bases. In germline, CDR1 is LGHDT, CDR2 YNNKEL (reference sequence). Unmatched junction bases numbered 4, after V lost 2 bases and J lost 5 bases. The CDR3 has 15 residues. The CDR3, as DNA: TGTGCCAGCAGCCAACGAGCGGGGGGGCAAGATACGCAGTATTTT. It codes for CASSQRAGGQDTQYF.

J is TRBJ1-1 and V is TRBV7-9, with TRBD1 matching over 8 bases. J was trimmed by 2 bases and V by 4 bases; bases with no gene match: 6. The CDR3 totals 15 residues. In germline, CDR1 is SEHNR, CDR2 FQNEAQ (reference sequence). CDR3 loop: CASSSTQGANTEAFF. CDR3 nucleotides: TGTGCCAGCAGCTCGACTCAGGGGGCTAACACTGAAGCTTTCTTT.

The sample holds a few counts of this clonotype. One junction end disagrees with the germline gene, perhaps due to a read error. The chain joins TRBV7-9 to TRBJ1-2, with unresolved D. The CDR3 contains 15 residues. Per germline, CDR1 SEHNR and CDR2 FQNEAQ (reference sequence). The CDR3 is CASSPPERRREGYTF. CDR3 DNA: TGTGCCAGCAGCCCACCCGAGAGGCGTCGTGAAGGCTACACCTTT.

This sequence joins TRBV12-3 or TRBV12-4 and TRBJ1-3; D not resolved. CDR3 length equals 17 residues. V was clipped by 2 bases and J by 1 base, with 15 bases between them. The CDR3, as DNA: TGTGCCAGCAGTTTAAGGGCCCCAGGCCTTTCTGGAAACACCATATATTTT. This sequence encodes CASSLRAPGLSGNTIYF.

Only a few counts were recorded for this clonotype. CDR3 sequence reads: CASSSRQGPGYTF. CDR3 coding DNA: TGCGCCAGCAGCTCCCGACAGGGGCCTGGCTACACCTTC. This chain connects TRBV4-1 to TRBJ1-2; the match to TRBD1 covers 8 bases. This CDR3 has 13 residues. CDR1 is MGHRA and CDR2 is YSYEKL in the germline V gene. V was clipped by 5 bases and J by 7 bases; unmatched bases: 6.

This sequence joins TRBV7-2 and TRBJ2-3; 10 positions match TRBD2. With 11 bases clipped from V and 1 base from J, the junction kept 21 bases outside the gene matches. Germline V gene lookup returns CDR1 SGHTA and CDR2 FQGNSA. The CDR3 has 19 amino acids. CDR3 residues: CAGQQRNSGGTRRTDTQYF. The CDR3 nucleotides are TGTGCCGGTCAACAAAGAAATAGCGGGGGGACTCGCCGCACAGATACGCAGTATTTT.

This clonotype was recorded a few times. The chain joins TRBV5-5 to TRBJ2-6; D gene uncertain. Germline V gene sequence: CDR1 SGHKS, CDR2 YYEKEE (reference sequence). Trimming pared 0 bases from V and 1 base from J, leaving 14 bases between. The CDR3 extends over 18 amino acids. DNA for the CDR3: TGTGCCAGCAGCTTGGAGAGCAGTCCTACGTCTGGGGCCAACGTCCTGACTTTC. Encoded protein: CASSLESSPTSGANVLTF.

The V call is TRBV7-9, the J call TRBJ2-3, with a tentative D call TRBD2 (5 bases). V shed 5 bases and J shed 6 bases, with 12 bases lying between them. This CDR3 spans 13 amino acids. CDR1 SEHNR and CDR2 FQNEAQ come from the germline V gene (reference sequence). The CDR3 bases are TGTGCCAGCAGCCGTCCGGGAAGGGATACGCAGTATTTT. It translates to CASSRPGRDTQYF.

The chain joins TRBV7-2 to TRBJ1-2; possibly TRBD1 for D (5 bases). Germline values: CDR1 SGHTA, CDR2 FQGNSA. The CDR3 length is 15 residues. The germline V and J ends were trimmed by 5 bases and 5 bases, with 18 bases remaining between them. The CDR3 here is CASSRSGSLKYGYTF. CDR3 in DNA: TGTGCCAGCAGCAGGTCAGGGAGCCTCAAGTATGGCTACACCTTC.

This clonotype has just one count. The chain's CDR3 is CATHLEENTEAFF. The CDR3 DNA reads as TGTGCCACCCACCTTGAGGAGAACACTGAAGCTTTCTTT. The chain links TRBV6-1 to TRBJ1-1; D not resolved. From germline, CDR1 is MNHNS and CDR2 SASEGT. V was clipped by 10 bases and J by 1 base, with 13 bases between them. CDR3 length: 13 residues.

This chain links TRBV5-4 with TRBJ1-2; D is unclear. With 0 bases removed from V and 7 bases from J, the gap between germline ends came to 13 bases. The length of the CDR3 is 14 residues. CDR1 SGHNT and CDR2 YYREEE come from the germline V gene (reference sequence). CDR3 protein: CASSLVPRSSGYTF. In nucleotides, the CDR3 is TGTGCCAGCAGCTTGGTGCCAAGGTCAAGTGGCTACACCTTC.

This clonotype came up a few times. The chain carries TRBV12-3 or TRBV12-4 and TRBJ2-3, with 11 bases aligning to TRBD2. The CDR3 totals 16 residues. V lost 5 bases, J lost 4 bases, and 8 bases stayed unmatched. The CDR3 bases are TGTGCCAGCAGTATCTACCTAGCGGGGGGTGCAGATACGCAGTATTTT. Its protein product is CASSIYLAGGADTQYF.

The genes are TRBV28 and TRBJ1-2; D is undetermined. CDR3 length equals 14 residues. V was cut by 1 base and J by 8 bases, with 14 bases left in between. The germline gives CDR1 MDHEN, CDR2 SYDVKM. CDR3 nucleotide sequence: TGTGCCAGCAGTTTATCCAACGGGGTGGGAGGCTACACCTTC. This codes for CASSLSNGVGGYTF.